A selection of T cell receptor beta chains follows, all from one sample in a study of vaccination effects on CD4 cells after COVID-19. Repertoires were generated with immunoSEQ multiplex PCR, while TCRdb's copy carries only in-frame clones and drops some. The sample lists about 27,000 clones, 75% to 80% seen once, with 16% in the top ten. No antigen is known for these receptors. Sequencing used CD4+ T cells from PBMCs cultured with HCoV-NL63 spike peptides, obtained before COVID-19 vaccination. The receptors derive from a human donor who had a prior SARS-CoV-2 infection. The CDR3 runs from the conserved cysteine through the conserved F or W. The D gene is left open where the match is weak. Rows give clone size only sometimes, using once, few, many, or a class for an expanded clone.

V gene,D gene,CDR3 length,clone size,J gene,CDR3 DNA,CDR3 protein
TRBV30,-,16,-,TRBJ2-3,TGTGCCTCCGAGGGGGGCAGGGCGAAGGACACAGATACGCAGTATTTT,CASEGGRAKDTDTQYF
TRBV3-1/TRBV3-2,-,14,-,TRBJ1-4,TGTGCCAGCAGCCTGCCGTCATTTGGGGAAAAACTGTTTTTT,CASSLPSFGEKLFF
TRBV4-2,-,11,-,TRBJ2-5,TGTGCCAGCAGCCAAGCTGAGACCCAGTACTTC,CASSQAETQYF
TRBV9,-,15,-,TRBJ2-1,TGTGCCAGCAGCATCGGACCGGGACTGGAGAATGAGCAGTTCTTC,CASSIGPGLENEQFF
TRBV27,-,14,few,TRBJ1-6,TGTGCCAGCGGGCAGGGTGGCAAAAATTCACCCCTCCACTTT,CASGQGGKNSPLHF
TRBV18,TRBD1,13,-,TRBJ2-1,TGTGCCAGCTCACCAAGGACAGGGTCTGAGCAGTTCTTC,CASSPRTGSEQFF
TRBV11-3,TRBD2,15,once,TRBJ2-7,TGTGCCAGCAGCTTAAGGTTAGGGGACTACCGAGAGCAGTACTTC,CASSLRLGDYREQYF
TRBV7-2,TRBD1,14,-,TRBJ2-5,TGTGCCAGCAGCTCAAACAGGGGGCGTGAGACCCAGTACTTC,CASSSNRGRETQYF
TRBV7-7,-,15,-,TRBJ2-3,TGTGCTAGCAGCCTGGGCGGGGCCCGCACAGATACGCAGTATTTT,CASSLGGARTDTQYF
TRBV10-3,-,13,-,TRBJ2-1,TGTGCCATCAGTGCAGGCGATTTCGATGAGCAGTTCTTC,CAISAGDFDEQFF
TRBV29-1,-,14,-,TRBJ1-1,TGCAGCGCCGCTCGTTGGGGGTATAGAACTGAAGCTTTCTTT,CSAARWGYRTEAFF
TRBV5-1,-,15,-,TRBJ2-1,TGCGCCAGCAGCTTTAGCTTGAGCTCCTACAATGAGCAGTTCTTC,CASSFSLSSYNEQFF
TRBV20-1,-,11,-,TRBJ2-3,TGCAGCCAACGTGCCGGGGATACGCAGTATTTT,CSQRAGDTQYF
TRBV24-1,TRBD2,15,once,TRBJ2-3,TGTGCCACCAGTGAACTAGCGGGAGGGCCAGATACGCAGTATTTT,CATSELAGGPDTQYF
TRBV30,TRBD2,16,-,TRBJ2-7,TGTGCCTGGAGTGTTCGACCATCGGCGGGGGGGCTCCAGCAGTACTTC,CAWSVRPSAGGLQQYF
TRBV4-1,-,13,once,TRBJ1-1,TGCGCCAGCAGCCAAGATCTGCCGGGTGAAGCTTTCTTT,CASSQDLPGEAFF
TRBV7-6,TRBD2,17,-,TRBJ2-1,TGTGCCAGCAGCTCCGCGTCTAGCGGGAGCTTAGACAATGAGCAGTTCTTC,CASSSASSGSLDNEQFF
TRBV12-5,-,11,-,TRBJ2-3,TGTGCTAGTGGTGGGGGATATACGCAGTATTTT,CASGGGYTQYF
TRBV7-9,-,15,few,TRBJ1-2,TGTGCCAGCAGCTCCGAAACTAGGACGGTCTATGGCTACACCTTC,CASSSETRTVYGYTF
TRBV18,-,18,-,TRBJ1-2,TGTGCCAGCTCACTATCACGTCCGGGCGCCAGTTCCGGCTATGGCTACACCTTC,CASSLSRPGASSGYGYTF
TRBV5-5,TRBD2,17,-,TRBJ2-5,TGTGCCAGCAGCTTGGGTGGACTAGCGGGAGATGTAGAGACCCAGTACTTC,CASSLGGLAGDVETQYF
TRBV10-3,TRBD2,14,-,TRBJ2-2,TGTGCCAGCGGGACTAGTTGGGACACCGGGGAGCTGTTTTTT,CASGTSWDTGELFF
TRBV10-3,-,11,medium-sized,TRBJ2-1,TGTGCCAGTGGAAGCCGCGATGAGCAGTTCTTC,CASGSRDEQFF
TRBV6-6,-,15,-,TRBJ1-4,TGTGCCAGCAGTTACTCACTTCTGAGAGGTGAAAAACTGTTTTTT,CASSYSLLRGEKLFF
TRBV21-1,-,16,-,TRBJ1-6,TGTGCCACGAAGCCCCAGGGGGATTCCTGTAATTCACCCCTCCACTTT,CATKPQGDSCNSPLHF
TRBV2,-,15,few,TRBJ1-2,TGTGCCAGCACCCGAAAGGAGTCGGGGGACTATGGCTACACCTTC,CASTRKESGDYGYTF
TRBV5-1,-,16,-,TRBJ2-1,TGCGCCAGCAGCTTGCTCGGTGGTAGCGCCTACAATGAGCAGTTCTTC,CASSLLGGSAYNEQFF
TRBV9,-,14,-,TRBJ1-1,TGTGCCAGCAGCGTAGGGGGACAGAACACTGAAGCTTTCTTT,CASSVGGQNTEAFF
TRBV7-9,-,13,-,TRBJ1-1,TGTGCCAGCAGCGTACGGCCAGACACTGAAGCTTTCTTT,CASSVRPDTEAFF
TRBV6-5,TRBD1,15,-,TRBJ1-2,TGTGCCAGCAGTCAGACAGGGTCCTTCCTCTATGGCTACACCTTC,CASSQTGSFLYGYTF
TRBV4-2,-,14,-,TRBJ2-4,TGTGCCAGCAGCCAAGCGATAGGGGGGGACATTCAGTACTTC,CASSQAIGGDIQYF
TRBV20-1,-,12,-,TRBJ2-3,TGCAGTGCTAGTCGCCTAACAGATACGCAGTATTTT,CSASRLTDTQYF
TRBV21-1,-,19,-,TRBJ2-3,TGTGCCAGTCCCTCTCCCGACAGGGAGGTACCCCTGAGAGCAGATACGCAGTATTTT,CASPSPDREVPLRADTQYF
TRBV18,-,14,-,TRBJ1-2,TGTGCCAGCTCAGGCTGGGTTGGTAACTATGGCTACACCTTC,CASSGWVGNYGYTF
TRBV11-2,TRBD2,15,-,TRBJ2-4,TGTGCCAGCAGCGCAGTAACAGCGGGGAAAAACATTCAGTACTTC,CASSAVTAGKNIQYF
TRBV4-2,TRBD2,18,-,TRBJ2-1,TGTGCCAGCAGCCAACTGGGGAGCGGGAGAGAAGATGGGAATGAGCAGTTCTTC,CASSQLGSGREDGNEQFF
TRBV2,TRBD1,14,-,TRBJ2-7,TGTGCCAGCGGCCGAGGGACAGGGTATCCCGAGCAGTACTTC,CASGRGTGYPEQYF
TRBV30,-,12,-,TRBJ2-2,TGTGCCTGGAGTGTAAACACCGGGGAGCTGTTTTTT,CAWSVNTGELFF
TRBV3-1/TRBV3-2,TRBD1,15,few,TRBJ1-2,TGTGCCAGCAGCCAACCGGGACAGTCTTACTATGGCTACACCTTC,CASSQPGQSYYGYTF
TRBV28,TRBD2,18,-,TRBJ2-4,TGTGCCAGCAGTTTCGGAGGCGGACTAGAACTTTCCAAAAACATTCAGTACTTC,CASSFGGGLELSKNIQYF
TRBV11-2,-,15,-,TRBJ2-3,TGTGCCAGCAGCTTAGTTGGTGGGAAAGGAGATACGCAGTATTTT,CASSLVGGKGDTQYF
TRBV20-1,-,13,-,TRBJ1-5,TGCAGTGCTAGTAGTAGGGGTTATCAGCCCCAGCATTTT,CSASSRGYQPQHF
TRBV5-1,TRBD1,17,few,TRBJ1-6,TGCGCCAGCAGCTTGCAGCCAATGGGACAGGGTAATTCACCCCTCCACTTT,CASSLQPMGQGNSPLHF
TRBV27,-,16,-,TRBJ2-3,TGTGCCAGCAGCCCGACTTATGAGGGAATTGAAGATACGCAGTATTTT,CASSPTYEGIEDTQYF
TRBV3-1/TRBV3-2,-,13,-,TRBJ2-7,TGTGCCAGCAGCCACAGGGGAATCTACGAGCAGTACTTC,CASSHRGIYEQYF
TRBV7-2,-,14,-,TRBJ1-2,TGTGCCAGCAGCTTAGACCGGGAACATATTGGAAAAGGCTTC,CASSLDREHIGKGF
TRBV5-6,-,14,-,TRBJ2-7,TGTGCCAGCAGCTCCACGGGTATCTCCTACGAGCAGTACTTC,CASSSTGISYEQYF
TRBV9,-,14,-,TRBJ1-2,TGTGCCAGCAGCGCCCTCGAGTGGGCGGGTGGCTACACCTTC,CASSALEWAGGYTF
TRBV5-3,TRBD2,15,-,TRBJ2-1,TGTGCCAGAAGCTTAGCTAGCGGGAGTTTTGGTGAGCAGTTCTTC,CARSLASGSFGEQFF
TRBV5-4,-,16,-,TRBJ2-1,TGTGCCAGCAGCCTGAGGACTGGAGGGGACTACAATGAGCAGTTCTTC,CASSLRTGGDYNEQFF
TRBV2,-,14,-,TRBJ1-5,TGTGCCAGCAGTGTATCGTCCGGAAATCAGCCCCAGCATTTT,CASSVSSGNQPQHF
TRBV19,TRBD1,15,few,TRBJ2-5,TGTGCCAGTAGTGCGGGGACAGGAGGGGCTGAGACCCAGTACTTC,CASSAGTGGAETQYF
TRBV7-9,TRBD2,15,-,TRBJ2-5,TGTGCCAGCACCTCCGGCGGGGGGGAGAAAGAGACCCAGTACTTC,CASTSGGGEKETQYF
TRBV6-7,TRBD1,17,-,TRBJ1-5,TGTGCCAGCAGTTACGGTCGCAGGGGGATGCGGAATCAGCCCCAGCATTTT,CASSYGRRGMRNQPQHF
TRBV5-1,TRBD2,16,few,TRBJ2-3,TGCGCCAGCAGCTACGGGGGGGCTACGACAACGGATACGCAGTATTTT,CASSYGGATTTDTQYF